The 22 T cell receptor beta chains presented below share a single source sample, sequenced in a study of radiotherapy plus CTLA-4 blockade in lung cancer. Produced via immunoSEQ multiplex PCR; TCRdb's table is partial and in-frame only. The table shows 86,000 or so clones, with about four fifths occurring only once. The starting material was peripheral blood, obtained from a patient treated with radiotherapy plus ipilimumab. The source of these receptors is a human donor with non-small cell lung cancer who had a partial response to radiotherapy plus ipilimumab. Some clones in this sample may be carry-over from other donors' samples.

The V call is TRBV7-2, the J call TRBJ2-1; 13 positions agree with TRBD2. CDR1 and CDR2 (germline): SGHTA, FQGNSA. CDR3 length: 18 residues. The V gene end was trimmed by 1 base and the J gene end by 4 bases; junction bases not matched to a gene: 7. CDR3 in amino acids: CASSLEVGLAGEYNEQFF. The CDR3 nucleotides are TGTGCCAGCAGCTTAGAAGTAGGACTAGCGGGAGAGTACAATGAGCAGTTCTTC.

The chain combines TRBV7-8 with TRBJ1-2, with 7 bases that match TRBD1. CDR3 size: 14 residues. J lost 8 bases, V lost 4 bases, and 10 bases had no gene match. From germline, CDR1 is SGHVS and CDR2 FQNEAQ. The CDR3 coding sequence is TGTGCCAGCAGCTACCGGGACAGCAGAAGGGGCTACACCTTC. Amino acids: CASSYRDSRRGYTF.

This clone occurred a few times. The chain joins TRBV11-2 to TRBJ2-6, with D possibly being TRBD2 (6 bases). The CDR3 has 17 residues. V lost 4 bases, J lost 1 base, and 14 bases lay in between. Germline V gene lookup returns CDR1 SGHAT and CDR2 FQNNGV. The CDR3 protein is CASSSGRGLSGANVLTF. CDR3 coding DNA: TGTGCCAGCAGCTCTGGGCGGGGTCTATCTGGGGCCAACGTCCTGACTTTC.

V is TRBV19 and J is TRBJ1-2; D might be TRBD1 (5 bases). The germline CDR1 and CDR2 sequences are LNHDA and SQIVND (reference sequence). V was pared by 5 bases and J by 3 bases, with 10 bases between. This CDR3 is built from 13 residues. CDR3 residues: CASSPRGDYGYTF. The CDR3 nucleotides read TGTGCCAGTAGTCCTCGGGGGGACTATGGCTACACCTTC.

CDR3 in DNA: TGTGCCATCAGTGGAGATCGAGCGGTCACAGATACGCAGTATTTT. It yields the protein CAISGDRAVTDTQYF. The chain carries TRBV10-3 and TRBJ2-3, with a possible D match to TRBD2 (5 bases). The CDR3 covers 15 residues. The V end lost 4 bases, the J end lost 2 bases, and 13 bases lay between the germline ends. The germline gives CDR1 ENHRY, CDR2 SYGVKD.

The rearrangement links TRBV2 to TRBJ2-3, with 9 nucleotides matching TRBD1. V was clipped by 8 bases and J by 4 bases; unmatched bases: 4. The CDR3 runs to 13 residues. Germline V CDR1 and CDR2: SNHLY, FYNNEI. The CDR3 nucleotides read TGTGCCAGCCGGGACAGGGTACCAGATACGCAGTATTTT. The encoded protein is CASRDRVPDTQYF.

The chain recombines TRBV18 with TRBJ2-7; possibly TRBD1 for D (6 bases). The CDR3 contains 13 residues. Germline V gene lookup returns CDR1 KGHSH and CDR2 LQKENI. V dropped 6 bases and J dropped 3 bases, with 12 bases sitting between them. Here the CDR3 DNA reads TGTGCCAGCTCCCCAGGACAGCTCTACGAGCAGTACTTC. This sequence encodes CASSPGQLYEQYF.

The chain has TRBV19 and TRBJ2-7; TRBD2 matches at 11 bases. V dropped 5 bases and J dropped 6; count of bases not matched to a gene: 15. Germline V CDR1 and CDR2: LNHDA, SQIVND (reference sequence). The CDR3 extends over 17 amino acids. The CDR3 sequence is CASSPSMTSGMSSEQYF. DNA for the CDR3: TGTGCCAGTAGTCCCTCGATGACTAGCGGGATGTCTTCCGAGCAGTACTTC. The full variable domain, with the rest looked up from reference TRBV19 and TRBJ2-7, is DGGITQSPKYLFRKEGQNVTLSCEQNLNHDAMYWYRQDPGQGLRLIYYSQIVNDFQKGDIAEGYSVSREKKESFPLTVTSAQKNPTAFYLCASSPSMTSGMSSEQYFGPGTRLTVT.

The CDR3 loop is CASSLAGPAYQPQHF. For the CDR3, the DNA is TGTGCCAGCAGTTTAGCGGGCCCAGCATATCAGCCCCAGCATTTT. V gene TRBV28 combines with J gene TRBJ1-5; D not resolved. CDR1 and CDR2 (germline): MDHEN, SYDVKM. The ends were cut back, 2 bases at V and 5 bases at J, with 13 bases in the middle. This CDR3 comprises 15 residues.

A few counts support this clone. The CDR3 loop is CASSLNGAYSGNTIYF. For the CDR3, the DNA is TGTGCCAGCAGCTTGAATGGAGCCTACTCTGGAAACACCATATATTTT. J is TRBJ1-3 and V is TRBV5-6; D remains ambiguous. Germline CDR1 is SGHDT and CDR2 is YYEEEE. The CDR3 has 16 amino acids. The ends were cut back, 1 base at V and 0 bases at J, with 11 bases in the middle.

The rearrangement links TRBV11-1 to TRBJ2-1; 7 bases map to TRBD1. Germline V gene sequence: CDR1 SGHAT, CDR2 FQDESV (reference sequence). The CDR3 is 16 amino acids. V lost 3 bases to trimming and J lost 0 bases; unmatched junction nucleotides: 5. CDR3 amino acids: CASSFPTGSSYNEQFF. For the CDR3, the DNA is TGTGCCAGCAGCTTCCCGACAGGGAGCTCCTACAATGAGCAGTTCTTC.

The rearrangement links TRBV7-7 to TRBJ2-3, with 7 bases aligning to TRBD2. The germline V gene has CDR1 SSHAT and CDR2 FNYEAQ (reference sequence). The CDR3 spans 16 residues. Losses at the gene ends were 4 bases for V and 0 bases for J; bases not matched to a gene: 7. The CDR3: CASSSSLAASTDTQYF. CDR3 sequence (DNA): TGTGCCAGCAGCTCTTCTCTAGCGGCTAGCACAGATACGCAGTATTTT.

In its sample, this clone was seen once. V and J are TRBV29-1 and TRBJ1-1; unclear D gene. CDR1 is SQVTM and CDR2 is ANQGSEA in the germline V gene. Trimming stripped 4 bases from V and 0 bases from J, with 9 bases between. This CDR3 is 13 amino acids long. CDR3 nucleotide sequence: TGCAGCGTTGTGGGGAGCTTGAACACTGAAGCTTTCTTT. Translated: CSVVGSLNTEAFF.

The J gene is TRBJ1-1, the V gene TRBV19; 8 bases line up with TRBD1. The length of the CDR3 is 15 residues. With 6 bases clipped from V and 7 bases from J, the junction kept 13 bases outside the gene matches. Germline CDR1 LNHDA, CDR2 SQIVND (reference sequence). The CDR3 DNA reads TGTGCCAGTAGGGTCATTGAACAGGGGGGAATTGAAGCTTTCTTT. Translating gives CASRVIEQGGIEAFF.

The chain links TRBV5-1 to TRBJ2-3; TRBD2 matches at 7 bases. The length of the CDR3 is 13 residues. CDR1 is SGHRS and CDR2 is YFSETQ in the germline V gene. V shed 4 bases and J 1 base; nucleotides not matched to a gene: 0. The CDR3 protein is CASSREGTDTQYF. The DNA for the CDR3 is TGCGCCAGCAGCCGGGAGGGCACAGATACGCAGTATTTT.

The gene calls are TRBV6-5 and TRBJ2-5; D is unresolved. The CDR3 loop spans 13 amino acids. Trimming removed 0 bases from V and 7 bases from J, with 9 bases in between. Germline CDR1 and CDR2: MNHEY and SVGAGI. CDR3 sequence (DNA): TGTGCCAGCAGTTACTCAGCGTCGGCGACCCAGTACTTC. As protein: CASSYSASATQYF.

As for this clone: This clone may be a read error of a much larger clone one base away. This chain connects TRBV4-2 to TRBJ1-2, with TRBD1 as a possible D gene (5 bases). V dropped 1 base and J dropped 3 bases, with 12 bases sitting between them. CDR3 size: 15 residues. CDR1 is LGHNA, CDR2 YNFKEQ, per germline. CDR3 nucleotide sequence: TGTGCCAGCAGCCAAGTGGCGGGGCTGGACTATGGCTACACCTTC. Its translation: CASSQVAGLDYGYTF.

The chain has TRBV28 and TRBJ2-2; 7 positions match TRBD1. The germline V gene has CDR1 MDHEN and CDR2 SYDVKM. The CDR3 runs to 15 residues. Losses at the gene ends were 3 bases for V and 3 bases for J; bases not matched to a gene: 4. The CDR3 DNA reads as TGTGCCAGCAGTTTTCAACAGGGGTACACCGGGGAGCTGTTTTTT. Translation gives CASSFQQGYTGELFF.

The chain couples TRBV6-5 to TRBJ1-2; TRBD1 matches at 10 bases. CDR3 length: 15 residues. Germline values: CDR1 MNHEY, CDR2 SVGAGI. Germline trimming cut 7 bases from V and 4 bases from J; bases unmatched to any gene: 9. CDR3 bases: TGTGCCAGCACTAACGACAGGGGGCAAATCTATGGCTACACCTTC. It specifies CASTNDRGQIYGYTF.

This clone appeared a few times. This chain connects TRBV7-2 to TRBJ1-5; maybe TRBD1 (5 bases). The CDR3 extends over 16 amino acids. In germline, CDR1 is SGHTA, CDR2 FQGNSA. Trimming cost V 0 bases and J 4 bases, with 13 bases left between them. The CDR3 protein is CASSLANDSPNQPQHF. The CDR3 region has the DNA TGTGCCAGCAGCTTAGCCAACGACAGCCCGAATCAGCCCCAGCATTTT.

The chain carries TRBV7-6 and TRBJ2-7, with TRBD1 matching over 10 bases. Germline assignment: CDR1 SGHVS and CDR2 FNYEAQ. J lost 4 bases, V lost 3 bases, and 3 bases had no gene match. CDR3 size: 14 residues. CDR3: CASSFGQGGYEQYF. The CDR3 DNA is TGTGCCAGCAGCTTCGGACAGGGGGGATACGAGCAGTACTTC.

The chain joins TRBV6-5 to TRBJ2-2, with a weak D call TRBD1 (6 bases). Germline CDR1 reads MNHEY; CDR2 reads SVGAGI. This CDR3 has 15 amino acids. The ends were cut back, 4 bases at V and 1 base at J, with 10 bases in the middle. The CDR3 sequence: CASSSTGKNTGELFF. In DNA, the CDR3 is TGTGCCAGCAGTTCGACAGGAAAGAACACCGGGGAGCTGTTTTTT.